This T cell receptor (beta chain) was recorded in a study of OX40 agonist ivuxolimab in advanced cancers. About this clone itself: Its antigen is as yet unknown. One junction end does not reproduce the germline sequence, and a read error may be involved.

Findings of the study overall: Clonal expansion from baseline to week 6 occurred in both CD4+ and CD8+ T cells.

This CDR3 contains 16 residues. Germline V gene sequence: CDR1 MDHEN, CDR2 SYDVKM. The assay was immunoSEQ multiplex PCR, and TCRdb's table has in-frame clones only and misses some. The table records 95,000 to 150,000 clones, 90% to 95% of them present only once. This receptor was taken from an adult with an advanced solid tumor such as melanoma, head and neck, liver or kidney cancer. The genes are TRBV28 and TRBJ2-7; D remains unclear. The specimen comprised CD4+ or CD8+ T cells sorted from blood, sampled in a trial of the OX40 agonist ivuxolimab. CDR3 amino acids: CASSLYTTRNSYEQYF. CDR3 nucleotides: TGTGCCAGCAGCTTATACACCACCCGAAACTCCTACGAGCAGTACTTC.